The present T cell receptor beta chain was sequenced within a study of blood T cell repertoires in COVID-19. The germline CDR1 and CDR2 sequences are LNHDA and SQIVND (reference sequence). Trimming took off 2 bases at V and 3 bases at J, with 17 bases between the two ends. The CDR3 contains 16 residues. Method: immunoSEQ multiplex PCR; TCRdb's copy keeps in-frame clones and lacks some. The repertoire holds roughly 270,000 clones, with 70% to 90% as singletons. The V and J genes are TRBV19 and TRBJ2-7; tentatively, D is TRBD2 (5 bases). Material: peripheral blood. This sequence was found in a man aged 18 to 30 with active or convalescent COVID-19. This chain's CDR3 is CASSILSLAGSYEQYF. Here the CDR3 DNA reads TGTGCCAGTAGTATACTAAGTCTGGCGGGTAGCTACGAGCAGTACTTC.